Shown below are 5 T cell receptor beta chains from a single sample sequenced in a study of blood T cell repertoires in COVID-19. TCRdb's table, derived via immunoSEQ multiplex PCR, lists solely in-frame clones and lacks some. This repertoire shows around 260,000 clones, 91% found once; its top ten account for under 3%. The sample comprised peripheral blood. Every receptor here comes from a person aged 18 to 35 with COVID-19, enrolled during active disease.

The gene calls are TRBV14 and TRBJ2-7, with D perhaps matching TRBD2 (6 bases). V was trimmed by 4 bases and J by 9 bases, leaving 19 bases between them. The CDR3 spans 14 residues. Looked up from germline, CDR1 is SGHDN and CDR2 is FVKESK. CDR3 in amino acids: CASSPGQGRLGQYF. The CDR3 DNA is TGTGCCAGCAGCCCAGGTCAAGGGAGGTTGGGGCAGTACTTC.

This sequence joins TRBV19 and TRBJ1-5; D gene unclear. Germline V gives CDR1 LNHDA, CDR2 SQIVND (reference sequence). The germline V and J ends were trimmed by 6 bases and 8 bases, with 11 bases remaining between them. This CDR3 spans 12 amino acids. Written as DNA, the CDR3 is TGTGCCAGTAGCCGCCGCAGCGAGCCCCAGCATTTT. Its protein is CASSRRSEPQHF.

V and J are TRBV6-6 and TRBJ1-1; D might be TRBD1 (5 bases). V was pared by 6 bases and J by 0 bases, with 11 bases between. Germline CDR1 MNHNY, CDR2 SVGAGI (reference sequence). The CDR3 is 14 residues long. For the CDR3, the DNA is TGTGCCAGCAGCAGCGACAGTATGAACACTGAAGCTTTCTTT. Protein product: CASSSDSMNTEAFF.

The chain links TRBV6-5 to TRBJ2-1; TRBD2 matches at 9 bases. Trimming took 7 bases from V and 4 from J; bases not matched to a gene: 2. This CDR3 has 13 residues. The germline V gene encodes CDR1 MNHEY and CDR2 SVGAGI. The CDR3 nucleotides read TGTGCCAGCATTAGCGGGAGATACAATGAGCAGTTCTTC. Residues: CASISGRYNEQFF.

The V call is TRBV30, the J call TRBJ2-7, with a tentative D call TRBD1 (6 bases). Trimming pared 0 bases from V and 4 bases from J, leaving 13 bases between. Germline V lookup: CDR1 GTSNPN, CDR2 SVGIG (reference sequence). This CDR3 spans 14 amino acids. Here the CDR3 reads CAWSVETGRYEQYF. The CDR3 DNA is TGTGCCTGGAGTGTGGAGACAGGTCGATACGAGCAGTACTTC.